What follows are 18 T cell receptor beta chains derived from one specimen sequenced in a study of cytomegalovirus exposure and HLA in healthy donors. 13 Jbeta primers and 60 Vbeta primers were used for the PCR. The protocol was immunoSEQ multiplex PCR, while the TCRdb copy is restricted to in-frame clones and leaves out a portion. The sample has under 200,000 clones, about 79% seen once. Sequenced: PBMCs. Receptors were obtained from a man between 50 and 59 years old in good health and CMV-seropositive.

The chain links TRBV7-9 to TRBJ1-6; the D gene is possibly TRBD1 (6 bases). Trimming cost V 5 bases and J 9 bases, with 14 bases left between them. Germline-derived CDR1 and CDR2 are SEHNR and FQNEAQ (reference sequence). CDR3 length: 14 amino acids. CDR3 DNA sequence: TGTGCCAGCAGCCTAGGACAGACTGGTTCACCCCTCCACTTT. This translates into CASSLGQTGSPLHF.

The DNA of the CDR3 is TGTGCCTGGAACCGACTAGCGGGGGTGGAGACCCAGTACTTC. It codes for CAWNRLAGVETQYF. The chain couples TRBV30 to TRBJ2-5, with TRBD2 matching 12 bases. The CDR3 extends over 14 amino acids. J was trimmed by 5 bases and V by 4 bases; bases with no gene match: 5. Germline assignment: CDR1 GTSNPN and CDR2 SVGIG (reference sequence).

CDR3 protein: CASTPDSSYNEQFF. For the CDR3, the DNA is TGTGCCAGTACCCCGGACAGCTCCTACAATGAGCAGTTCTTC. V gene TRBV19 combines with J gene TRBJ2-1; D might be TRBD1 (6 bases). CDR1 and CDR2 (germline): LNHDA, SQIVND (reference sequence). The CDR3 contains 14 residues. Trimming removed 7 bases from V and 0 bases from J, with 10 bases in between.

The genes are TRBV27 and TRBJ2-7; possibly TRBD1 for D (6 bases). The ends were cut back, 6 bases at V and 9 bases at J, with 21 bases in the middle. The length of the CDR3 is 14 residues. Per germline, CDR1 MNHEY and CDR2 SMNVEV (reference sequence). The CDR3 DNA sequence: TGTGCCAGCAGGGGTGGGACACTCGAGTTTGGGCAGTACTTC. Its translation: CASRGGTLEFGQYF.

The rearrangement links TRBV21-1 to TRBJ1-1; TRBD1 was called by the table and not checked on the DNA. TRBV21-1 is noted as a pseudogene. This CDR3 contains 16 residues. The CDR3 reads CASSTRQGSRYTEAFF. CDR3 coding DNA: TGTGCCAGCAGCACCCGACAGGGTTCTCGCTATACTGAAGCTTTCTTT.

This chain uses TRBV10-2 with TRBJ1-5; D possibly corresponds to TRBD1 (5 bases). Looked up from germline, CDR1 is WSHSY and CDR2 is SAAADI. This CDR3 has 15 amino acids. V lost 3 bases, J lost 3 bases, and 12 bases lay in between. Here the CDR3 reads CASSDPGSINQPQHF. CDR3 DNA: TGCGCCAGCAGTGACCCAGGGTCGATCAATCAGCCCCAGCATTTT.

The gene calls are TRBV7-2 and TRBJ2-3; 11 nucleotides line up with TRBD2. Germline trimming cut 4 bases from V and 0 bases from J; bases unmatched to any gene: 3. CDR3 length equals 16 residues. CDR1 and CDR2 (germline): SGHTA, FQGNSA. CDR3 sequence reads: CASSSIAGGSTDTQYF. CDR3 coding DNA: TGTGCCAGCAGCTCGATAGCGGGGGGGAGCACAGATACGCAGTATTTT.

This clone was seen only a few times. Here the CDR3 reads CASSRTRERRKLFF. CDR3 sequence (DNA): TGTGCCAGCAGTCGGACCCGGGAGAGGAGAAAACTGTTTTTT. The chain has TRBV28 and TRBJ1-4; D not certain. Germline V gene sequence: CDR1 MDHEN, CDR2 SYDVKM. The ends were cut back, 5 bases at V and 10 bases at J, with 17 bases in the middle. The CDR3 is 14 amino acids.

The V call is TRBV2, the J call TRBJ2-6; D is perhaps TRBD1 (5 bases). The V and J ends lost 1 base and 2 bases respectively, with 6 bases between them. The V gene's germline CDR1 is SNHLY and CDR2 FYNNEI. CDR3 length: 15 amino acids. As DNA, the CDR3 is TGTGCCAGCAGTGAAGACAGGACTGGGGCCAACGTCCTGACTTTC. It codes for CASSEDRTGANVLTF.

The rearrangement links TRBV19 to TRBJ2-1; 13 bases fit TRBD2. J was trimmed by 8 bases and V by 2 bases; bases with no gene match: 0. Germline V gene sequence: CDR1 LNHDA, CDR2 SQIVND (reference sequence). The CDR3 is 14 amino acids. CDR3 loop: CASSITSGGDEQFF. CDR3 sequence (DNA): TGTGCCAGTAGTATAACTAGCGGGGGGGATGAGCAGTTCTTC.

This rearrangement joins TRBV11-2 to TRBJ2-1; TRBD1 agrees at 9 bases. Germline-derived CDR1 and CDR2 are SGHAT and FQNNGV. Trimming removed 5 bases from V and 8 bases from J; junction bases left unmatched: 10. This CDR3 is built from 15 residues. The CDR3 loop reads CASSPGQGLMDEQFF. Written as DNA, the CDR3 is TGTGCCAGCAGCCCCGGACAGGGGTTGATGGATGAGCAGTTCTTC. The full variable domain, with the rest looked up from reference TRBV11-2 and TRBJ2-1, is EAGVAQSPRYKIIEKRQSVAFWCNPISGHATLYWYQQILGQGPKLLIQFQNNGVVDDSQLPKDRFSAERLKGVDSTLKIQPAKLEDSAVYLCASSPGQGLMDEQFFGPGTRLTVL.

A few counts support this clone. The chain joins TRBV19 to TRBJ1-1; 8 nucleotides line up with TRBD1. CDR1 and CDR2 from the germline V gene are LNHDA and SQIVND (reference sequence). This CDR3 has 12 residues. J lost 8 bases, V lost 1 base, and 0 bases had no gene match. In nucleotides, the CDR3 is TGTGCCAGTAGTATAGGACAGGGGGAAGCTTTCTTT. Encoded protein: CASSIGQGEAFF.

A word on this clone: Germline is not matched at one junction end, which may reflect a read error. V and J are TRBV7-9 and TRBJ1-2, with D possibly matching TRBD1 (5 bases). Germline-derived CDR1 and CDR2 are SEHNR and FQNEAQ (reference sequence). CDR3 length: 14 amino acids. CDR3 coding DNA: TGTTCCAGCAGCATCAGGGATACGGGCTATGGCTACACCTTC. Encoded protein: CSSSIRDTGYGYTF.

This clone was counted only a few times. The chain is built from TRBV2 and TRBJ2-2; maybe TRBD1 (5 bases). The length of the CDR3 is 13 residues. Trimming took off 5 bases at V and 3 bases at J, with 7 bases between the two ends. Germline CDR1 reads SNHLY; CDR2 reads FYNNEI. CDR3 in DNA: TGTGCCAGCAGTAGACAGTACACCGGGGAGCTGTTTTTT. Its translation: CASSRQYTGELFF.

The chain recombines TRBV27 with TRBJ1-1; TRBD1 matches at 7 bases. CDR3 size: 15 residues. CDR1 MNHEY and CDR2 SMNVEV come from the germline V gene (reference sequence). V lost 1 base and J lost 1; bases outside the gene matches: 3. This CDR3 reads CASSLFAGGNTEAFF. CDR3 in DNA: TGTGCCAGCAGTTTATTTGCAGGGGGGAACACTGAAGCTTTCTTT.

The chain is built from TRBV25-1 and TRBJ2-1; 12 bases map to TRBD2. The germline gives CDR1 MGHDK, CDR2 SYGVNS. V was pared by 6 bases and J by 7 bases, with 7 bases of the junction left unmatched. This CDR3 has 15 residues. The CDR3 DNA sequence: TGTGCCAGCAGCCCTAGCGGGGGGGCGGGGAATGAGCAGTTCTTC. Protein: CASSPSGGAGNEQFF. The entire variable domain, with the rest obtained from reference TRBV25-1 and TRBJ2-1, is as follows: EADIYQTPRYLVIGTGKKITLECSQTMGHDKMYWYQQDPGMELHLIHYSYGVNSTEKGDLSSESTVSRIRTEHFPLTLESARPSHTSQYLCASSPSGGAGNEQFFGPGTRLTVL.

V is TRBV6-5 and J is TRBJ1-1, with 7 bases lining up with TRBD1. V shed 4 bases and J 5 bases; nucleotides not matched to a gene: 7. Per germline, CDR1 MNHEY and CDR2 SVGAGI. There are 14 residues in the CDR3. CDR3 nucleotides: TGTGCCAGCAGTTTTGACAGGGTGCGGACTGAAGCTTTCTTT. Protein product: CASSFDRVRTEAFF.

The chain couples TRBV27 to TRBJ2-1; D is possibly TRBD1 (6 bases). The germline V and J ends were trimmed by 6 bases and 0 bases, with 15 bases remaining between them. The length of the CDR3 is 16 residues. Germline V lookup: CDR1 MNHEY, CDR2 SMNVEV (reference sequence). CDR3 loop: CASSAYGTRSYNEQFF. In nucleotides, the CDR3 is TGTGCCAGCAGCGCATACGGGACACGCTCCTACAATGAGCAGTTCTTC.